This T cell receptor (beta chain) was obtained from a study of cytomegalovirus exposure and HLA in healthy donors. Study-level findings and limits: Association of about 17,000 TCR beta sequences with HLA alleles was found at 0.05 false discovery rate in a later analysis. A few chains linked to CMV were shown in vitro to be specific for CMV antigens.

A few counts support this clone. The antigen is not known. Germline CDR1 reads LNHDA; CDR2 reads SQIVND (reference sequence). J was trimmed by 1 base and V by 5 bases; bases with no gene match: 6. CDR3 length: 15 residues. The PCR used 60 Vbeta and 13 Jbeta primers. The table came from immunoSEQ multiplex PCR; TCRdb's copy has only in-frame clones and leaves some out. Of 72,000 or so clones detected, roughly 69% appear once; the ten largest clones hold 3% to 3.5%. This TCR derives from a woman aged 45-65 years in good health and CMV-seronegative. The chain combines TRBV19 with TRBJ2-5, with 8 bases that match TRBD1. Sequenced material: PBMCs. The CDR3 here is CASSYRGASQETQYF. DNA of the CDR3: TGTGCCAGTAGTTACAGGGGGGCTAGCCAAGAGACCCAGTACTTC. Together with reference TRBV19 and TRBJ2-5, the CDR3 gives the full variable domain: DGGITQSPKYLFRKEGQNVTLSCEQNLNHDAMYWYRQDPGQGLRLIYYSQIVNDFQKGDIAEGYSVSREKKESFPLTVTSAQKNPTAFYLCASSYRGASQETQYFGPGTRLLVL.